These 21 T cell receptor beta chains originate from one sample sequenced in a study of blood T cell repertoires in COVID-19. Profiled with immunoSEQ multiplex PCR; TCRdb holds only in-frame clones, not every one. The data hold around 260,000 clones, with approximately 89% observed a single time. The source material was peripheral blood. The origin of the receptors is a woman in her twenties or thirties with COVID-19, enrolled during active disease.

The rearrangement joins TRBV3-1 (or the pseudogene TRBV3-2) to TRBJ1-2; tentative D call: TRBD1 (6 bases). Germline V gene data show CDR1 as LGHDT and CDR2 as YNNKEL (reference sequence). V gave up 3 bases and J gave up 3 bases, with 14 bases separating them. This CDR3 has 15 amino acids. In DNA form, the CDR3 reads TGTGCCAGCAGCCACCACCGACAGGTCTACTATGGCTACACCTTC. It yields the protein CASSHHRQVYYGYTF.

The chain links TRBV12-3 or TRBV12-4 to TRBJ1-1, with D possibly matching TRBD1 (5 bases). The CDR3 runs 13 residues. Between the trimmed V and J ends, which lost 5 bases and 0 bases, there was a span of 7 bases. In DNA, the CDR3 is TGTGCCAGCAGTCCGGACATGAACACTGAAGCTTTCTTT. It codes for CASSPDMNTEAFF.

The CDR3 protein is CASSPRKGQIHYEQYF. CDR3 nucleotides: TGTGCCAGCAGCCCGCGGAAGGGACAGATACATTACGAGCAGTACTTC. The chain uses TRBV5-8 and TRBJ2-7; 7 bases match TRBD1. V was clipped by 4 bases and J by 4 bases; unmatched bases: 14. Germline loops: CDR1 SGHTS, CDR2 YDEGEE. The CDR3 has 16 amino acids.

The chain joins TRBV19 to TRBJ2-7; a possible D gene is TRBD1 (5 bases). Germline values: CDR1 LNHDA, CDR2 SQIVND (reference sequence). CDR3 size: 14 residues. The germline V and J ends were trimmed by 2 bases and 1 base, with 9 bases remaining between them. The CDR3: CASSISRASYEQYF. Written as DNA, the CDR3 is TGTGCCAGTAGTATATCCAGGGCTTCCTACGAGCAGTACTTC.

This rearrangement joins TRBV10-1 to TRBJ2-4; the D gene is possibly TRBD1 (6 bases). The germline V gene encodes CDR1 WNHNN and CDR2 SYGVQD (reference sequence). CDR3 length: 13 residues. V gave up 5 bases and J gave up 4 bases, with 9 bases separating them. CDR3 loop: CASSPGQKNIQYF. DNA of the CDR3: TGCGCCAGCAGTCCAGGACAGAAAAACATTCAGTACTTC.

This rearrangement joins TRBV9 to TRBJ1-1; D gene uncertain. The V and J ends lost 6 bases and 0 bases respectively, with 21 bases between them. The CDR3 extends over 17 amino acids. Per germline, CDR1 SGDLS and CDR2 YYNGEE. The CDR3 region has the DNA TGTGCCAGCACCTCTTCCGGAGCGCCCACCATGAACACTGAAGCTTTCTTT. Translation gives CASTSSGAPTMNTEAFF.

V usage is TRBV9 and J usage is TRBJ2-3, with 8 positions matching TRBD2. This CDR3 has 16 residues. Germline lookup yields CDR1 SGDLS and CDR2 YYNGEE. The trim removed 5 bases at V and 0 bases at J, leaving 8 bases unmatched. CDR3 loop: CASRDPRLASTDTQYF. CDR3 DNA sequence: TGTGCCAGCAGAGACCCCCGACTAGCGAGCACAGATACGCAGTATTTT. Full variable domain (outside the CDR3, taken from reference TRBV9 and TRBJ2-3): DSGVTQTPKHLITATGQRVTLRCSPRSGDLSVYWYQQSLDQGLQFLIQYYNGEERAKGNILERFSAQQFPDLHSELNLSSLELGDSALYFCASRDPRLASTDTQYFGPGTRLTVL.

This chain joins TRBV5-1 and TRBJ2-3, with 13 bases matching TRBD2. The V and J ends lost 4 bases and 5 bases, in that order; junction bases with no gene match: 7. CDR3 length equals 16 residues. Germline assignment: CDR1 SGHRS and CDR2 YFSETQ. CDR3: CASSTAGTSGVDTQYF. The CDR3 DNA reads as TGCGCCAGCAGCACCGCCGGGACTAGCGGGGTAGATACGCAGTATTTT.

The chain carries TRBV2 and TRBJ1-3, with D unclear. The CDR3 is 16 amino acids. Trimming left V 2 bases short and J 4 bases short, with 15 bases between. CDR1 is SNHLY, CDR2 FYNNEI, per germline. DNA of the CDR3: TGTGCCAGCAGTGAAAACTACCCGAGGCCCGGAAACACCATATATTTT. Protein sequence: CASSENYPRPGNTIYF. Using reference TRBV2 and TRBJ1-3 for the parts outside the CDR3, the full variable domain is EPEVTQTPSHQVTQMGQEVILRCVPISNHLYFYWYRQILGQKVEFLVSFYNNEISEKSEIFDDQFSVERPDGSNFTLKIRSTKLEDSAMYFCASSENYPRPGNTIYFGEGSWLTVV.

V gene TRBV10-1 combines with J gene TRBJ1-1; tentative D call: TRBD1 (5 bases). The CDR3 is 14 residues long. From germline, CDR1 is WNHNN and CDR2 SYGVQD (reference sequence). V lost 3 bases and J lost 3, with 11 bases in between. This CDR3 reads CASSDGPGYTEAFF. The CDR3 region has the DNA TGCGCCAGCAGTGACGGTCCAGGGTACACTGAAGCTTTCTTT.

J is TRBJ2-7 and V is TRBV2; no reliable D call. Trimming took off 6 bases at V and 2 bases at J, with 5 bases between the two ends. Looked up from germline, CDR1 is SNHLY and CDR2 is FYNNEI. The CDR3 is 11 residues long. The CDR3 nucleotides are TGTGCCAGCAGCCCCGCCTACGAGCAGTACTTC. Translated: CASSPAYEQYF.

This chain joins TRBV7-8 and TRBJ2-7; no clear D gene. CDR1 is SGHVS, CDR2 FQNEAQ, per germline. The CDR3 has 14 residues. With 5 bases removed from V and 1 base from J, the gap between germline ends came to 12 bases. The CDR3: CASSLGPGSYEQYF. Here the CDR3 DNA reads TGTGCCAGCAGCCTCGGTCCAGGATCCTACGAGCAGTACTTC.

This clone came up once. The chain links TRBV5-1 to TRBJ2-1; a possible D gene is TRBD2 (6 bases). CDR1 and CDR2 from the germline V gene are SGHRS and YFSETQ. V lost 3 bases and J lost 0, with 10 bases in between. The CDR3 runs 15 residues. CDR3 amino acids: CASSWDGSSYNEQFF. The CDR3 nucleotides are TGCGCCAGCAGCTGGGACGGGAGCTCCTACAATGAGCAGTTCTTC.

The chain recombines TRBV18 with TRBJ1-5; 12 bases match TRBD1. This CDR3 comprises 17 residues. In germline, CDR1 is KGHSH, CDR2 LQKENI. After removal of 6 bases from V and 0 bases from J, the junction contained 6 bases not matched to a gene. The CDR3 DNA follows: TGTGCCAGCTCGGGACAGGGGGCGGCATATAGCAATCAGCCCCAGCATTTT. This sequence encodes CASSGQGAAYSNQPQHF.

V gene TRBV6-5 combines with J gene TRBJ2-1; the match to TRBD1 covers 11 bases. The germline gives CDR1 MNHEY, CDR2 SVGAGI. V dropped 6 bases and J dropped 3; count of bases not matched to a gene: 4. The length of the CDR3 is 15 residues. CDR3 region: CASRSGTGGYNEQFF. The CDR3 DNA sequence: TGTGCCAGCAGATCCGGGACAGGGGGCTACAATGAGCAGTTCTTC.

The chain couples TRBV29-1 to TRBJ1-1; 9 bases align to TRBD1. The CDR3 spans 13 residues. V shed 4 bases and J 7 bases; nucleotides not matched to a gene: 7. The germline gives CDR1 SQVTM, CDR2 ANQGSEA. The DNA for the CDR3 is TGCAGCGTTGTACGCGGGACAGGGTTTGAAGCTTTCTTT. Its translation: CSVVRGTGFEAFF. Using reference TRBV29-1 and TRBJ1-1 for the parts outside the CDR3, the full variable domain is SAVISQKPSRDICQRGTSLTIQCQVDSQVTMMFWYRQQPGQSLTLIATANQGSEATYESGFVIDKFPISRPNLTFSTLTVSNMSPEDSSIYLCSVVRGTGFEAFFGQGTRLTVV.

This clone came up once. The CDR3 here is CASSPAASGGQYF. The CDR3 DNA sequence: TGTGCCAGCAGCCCAGCGGCCTCGGGAGGTCAGTACTTC. The rearrangement uses TRBV7-9 and TRBJ2-4; TRBD2 aligns across 7 bases. The V and J ends lost 5 bases and 12 bases, in that order; junction bases with no gene match: 10. The germline V gene has CDR1 SEHNR and CDR2 FQNEAQ (reference sequence). This CDR3 is built from 13 residues.

This sequence joins TRBV5-1 and TRBJ1-5; D is uncertain. There are 14 residues in the CDR3. Trimming cost V 4 bases and J 3 bases, with 11 bases left between them. CDR1 and CDR2 (germline): SGHRS, YFSETQ. CDR3 sequence: CASSPDTSNQPQHF. The DNA of the CDR3 is TGCGCCAGCAGCCCTGACACCTCCAATCAGCCCCAGCATTTT.

Comments on this clone: Other DNA sequences in the same sample also yield this CDR3. The chain joins TRBV18 to TRBJ1-2, with 9 positions matching TRBD1. V dropped 3 bases and J dropped 0; count of bases not matched to a gene: 2. CDR3 length equals 15 residues. Germline loops: CDR1 KGHSH, CDR2 LQKENI. CDR3 region: CASSPGQGTNYGYTF. CDR3 DNA: TGTGCCAGCTCACCCGGACAGGGGACTAACTATGGCTACACCTTC.

The chain couples TRBV7-2 to TRBJ1-5, with D uncertain. The V end was cut by 6 bases, the J end by 4 bases, with 13 bases between. This CDR3 region has 14 residues. The germline V gene encodes CDR1 SGHTA and CDR2 FQGNSA. CDR3 sequence: CASRASTLNQPQHF. The CDR3 DNA follows: TGTGCCAGCAGAGCCTCGACACTGAATCAGCCCCAGCATTTT.

The V call is TRBV20-1, the J call TRBJ2-5; D gene unclear. The V and J ends lost 5 bases and 2 bases respectively, with 6 bases between them. CDR3 length: 11 amino acids. Germline CDR1 DFQATT, CDR2 SNEGSKA (reference sequence). The CDR3 region has the DNA TGCAGTGCTTCCAGACAAGAGACCCAGTACTTC. Translated: CSASRQETQYF.